Detailed here is one T cell receptor beta chain. How the authors handled the data: Reference gene primer amplification yielded estimated nucleated cell counts. The protocol was immunoSEQ multiplex PCR, while the TCRdb copy is restricted to in-frame clones and leaves out a portion. V and J calls plus clone size are reproduced from that table; the DNA served to infer D and trimming. This sample has around 250,000 clones, with around 90% found just once. This specimen belongs to a study of blood T cell repertoires in COVID-19. Study summary: From the United States, Italy and Spain came samples of acute and convalescent COVID-19.

The CDR3 is made up of 13 amino acids. Trimming pared 6 bases from V and 8 bases from J, leaving 16 bases between. Participant ages covered roughly 18 to 89 years across some 25 US areas. Grouping used clinical history reported by participants in a survey and questionnaire. The sequenced sample consisted of PBMCs or T cells enriched from blood (not recorded which). V gene TRBV12-3 or TRBV12-4 combines with J gene TRBJ1-2; no definite D call. This receptor was taken from a woman aged 35 to 49 who had been exposed to COVID-19. CDR3 loop: CASRVGQALGYTF. CDR3 nucleotide sequence: TGTGCCAGCAGGGTGGGCCAGGCGTTGGGCTACACCTTC.